This T cell receptor beta chain was obtained from a study of blood T cells in healthy people across ages. Looked up from germline, CDR1 is SGHDN and CDR2 is FVKESK. The V gene end was trimmed by 3 bases and the J gene end by 13 bases; junction bases not matched to a gene: 14. The CDR3 sequence is 17 residues long. With a J-beta primer mix and a sample-barcoded 5' primer, a second PCR ran about 7 to 12 cycles. TCRdb reanalysed the 5' RACE reads using MiXCR and keeps one entry per CDR3 protein. This sample has hundreds of thousands of distinct CDR3 sequences; around 49% occur once, and the top ten carry under 35%.

This chain connects TRBV14 to TRBJ2-1; the match to TRBD2 covers 14 bases. This TCR derives from a woman aged 55-70 years in good health. Sequences were obtained from blood. The DNA for the CDR3 is TGTGCCAGCAGCCAGGGCCCGGGACTAGCGGGAGAGTTTCGCCAGTTCTTC. Its protein is CASSQGPGLAGEFRQFF.